This T cell receptor (beta chain) was documented in a study of PD-1 blockade in classical Hodgkin lymphoma. Notes on the study in general: Complete responders entered with baseline diversity on par with newly diagnosed patients, the results showed. Sources of repertoire differences remain undefined, possibly disease activity or prior therapy.

The CDR3 consists of 16 residues. The ends lost 2 bases at V and 8 bases at J; junction bases unmatched: 11. Germline CDR1 and CDR2: SGHNT and YYREEE (reference sequence). TCRdb keeps only in-frame clones here, not all; method: immunoSEQ multiplex PCR. The table shows about 15,000 clones, with around 80% occurring only once. In regard to this clone: The target antigen is unknown.

Brentuximab vedotin exposure varied among the patients, all of whom had relapsed after autologous stem cell transplantation. The chain couples TRBV5-4 to TRBJ2-1; 9 nucleotides agree with TRBD2. Sequences were derived from peripheral blood mononuclear cells (PBMCs), sampled before the second cycle of nivolumab. The receptor was isolated from a human donor with classical Hodgkin lymphoma. The DNA of the CDR3 is TGTGCCAGCAGCTTAAGCCCAATAGCGGGAGAGGATGAGCAGTTCTTC. It yields the protein CASSLSPIAGEDEQFF.